These 12 T cell receptor beta chains came from one sample sequenced in a study of blood T cell repertoires in COVID-19. Assay used: immunoSEQ multiplex PCR; TCRdb lists only in-frame clones, some missing. The sample contains a few hundred thousand clones, 70% to 90% of which appear only once. The specimen was peripheral blood. These receptors were collected from a woman in her 50s with acute or convalescent COVID-19.

This clone was seen only a few times. V gene TRBV25-1 combines with J gene TRBJ2-1, with TRBD2 matching over 11 bases. The CDR3 spans 15 residues. Trimming at V came to 2 bases and at J to 5 bases, leaving 2 bases not matched to a gene. Germline V gene data show CDR1 as MGHDK and CDR2 as SYGVNS. In nucleotides, the CDR3 is TGTGCCAGCAGTGAACTAGCGGGAGGTGACAATGAGCAGTTCTTC. This sequence encodes CASSELAGGDNEQFF.

The chain is built from TRBV19 and TRBJ2-1; 9 bases agree with TRBD1. V shed 6 bases, J shed 0 bases, and the junction held 3 bases outside the gene matches. The CDR3 is made up of 15 amino acids. Per germline, CDR1 LNHDA and CDR2 SQIVND (reference sequence). CDR3 amino acids: CASRRTGDSYNEQFF. In DNA, the CDR3 is TGTGCCAGTAGAAGGACAGGGGACTCCTACAATGAGCAGTTCTTC.

The gene calls are TRBV11-2 and TRBJ1-2; TRBD1 agrees at 8 bases. In germline, CDR1 is SGHAT, CDR2 FQNNGV. The trim removed 4 bases at V and 7 bases at J, leaving 5 bases unmatched. The length of the CDR3 is 13 residues. The CDR3 nucleotides are TGTGCCAGCAGCTCCGACAGGGGACGTGGCTACACCTTC. This gives the protein CASSSDRGRGYTF.

V usage is TRBV5-1 and J usage is TRBJ2-7; TRBD1 matches at 9 bases. The CDR3 has 15 amino acids. From germline, CDR1 is SGHRS and CDR2 YFSETQ. Trimming cost V 4 bases and J 4 bases; bases outside gene matches: 9. This CDR3 reads CASSQGTGRLYEQYF. Written as DNA, the CDR3 is TGCGCCAGCAGCCAAGGGACAGGGCGTTTGTACGAGCAGTACTTC.

The chain combines TRBV7-3 with TRBJ1-4; 7 nucleotides agree with TRBD1. This CDR3 has 13 amino acids. CDR1 is SGHTA, CDR2 FQGTGA, per germline. The ends lost 10 bases at V and 4 bases at J; junction bases unmatched: 6. The CDR3 reads CATRGQGNEKLFF. CDR3 DNA: TGTGCCACAAGGGGGCAGGGTAATGAAAAACTGTTTTTT.

This rearrangement joins TRBV2 to TRBJ1-4, with D possibly matching TRBD1 (5 bases). Trimming shortened V by 6 bases and J by 4 bases, and 15 bases separated the two germline ends. The CDR3 extends over 15 amino acids. Looked up from germline, CDR1 is SNHLY and CDR2 is FYNNEI. The CDR3 region is CASSTGGGGNEKLFF. CDR3 bases: TGTGCCAGCAGCACCGGTGGGGGGGGTAATGAAAAACTGTTTTTT.

The chain recombines TRBV24-1 with TRBJ2-5, with 9 bases identical to TRBD1. Unmatched junction bases numbered 10, after V lost 4 bases and J lost 5 bases. There are 16 residues in the CDR3. Germline V gene sequence: CDR1 KGHDR, CDR2 SFDVKD. The CDR3 DNA sequence: TGTGCCACCAGTGACCCCCGGACAGGGGAGAGGGAGACCCAGTACTTC. This sequence encodes CATSDPRTGERETQYF.

The chain recombines TRBV5-1 with TRBJ2-7, with unresolved D. The germline gives CDR1 SGHRS, CDR2 YFSETQ. V was clipped by 0 bases and J by 0 bases, with 13 bases between them. The length of the CDR3 is 16 residues. The CDR3 loop reads CASSLALAQSSYEQYF. The CDR3 DNA reads as TGCGCCAGCAGCTTGGCATTAGCTCAAAGCTCCTACGAGCAGTACTTC.

The rearrangement joins TRBV5-4 to TRBJ2-7, with D possibly being TRBD2 (7 bases). Germline CDR1 SGHNT, CDR2 YYREEE (reference sequence). V lost 4 bases and J lost 2, with 16 bases in between. CDR3 length: 15 residues. CDR3 loop: CASSPGGGAAYEQYF. CDR3 DNA sequence: TGTGCCAGCAGCCCAGGTGGGGGGGCGGCCTACGAGCAGTACTTC.

V and J are TRBV19 and TRBJ1-1; weak D call: TRBD1 (5 bases). This CDR3 spans 14 amino acids. The V and J ends lost 10 bases and 8 bases respectively, with 23 bases between them. Germline V lookup: CDR1 LNHDA, CDR2 SQIVND (reference sequence). The CDR3 is CATDQGQGRVEAFF. In DNA, the CDR3 is TGTGCCACCGACCAAGGGCAGGGCCGGGTGGAAGCTTTCTTT.

The J gene is TRBJ2-1, the V gene TRBV24-1, with 10 bases that match TRBD1. Trimming removed 1 base from V and 7 bases from J; junction bases left unmatched: 3. This CDR3 contains 15 residues. Germline CDR1 KGHDR, CDR2 SFDVKD. The CDR3 DNA sequence: TGTGCCACCAGTGATTTCCCGGGACAGGGGAATGAGCAGTTCTTC. Encoded protein: CATSDFPGQGNEQFF.

This chain links TRBV5-4 with TRBJ2-1, with 14 bases matching TRBD2. Trimming took 2 bases from V and 6 from J; bases not matched to a gene: 16. This CDR3 is built from 20 residues. Germline values: CDR1 SGHNT, CDR2 YYREEE (reference sequence). Here the CDR3 DNA reads TGTGCCAGCAGCTTAAACCGACTAGCGGGAGGGCAGGTAACGATCAATGAGCAGTTCTTC. Its translation is CASSLNRLAGGQVTINEQFF.